This TCR beta chain was profiled in a study of T cell responses to AZD1222 COVID-19 vaccine. Deletions cut 1 base from V and 1 base from J, with 10 bases between. CDR1 SEHNR and CDR2 FQNEAQ come from the germline V gene (reference sequence). This CDR3 region has 16 residues. This clone was recorded once. The data were produced by immunoSEQ multiplex PCR, yet TCRdb's version contains in-frame clones alone and is incomplete. The sample yields about 160,000 clones, more than 70% seen once. The receptor comes from an adult in good health. The sequences come from peripheral blood, collected on day 0 of AZD1222 vaccination. The chain couples TRBV7-9 to TRBJ2-2; tentative D call: TRBD2 (5 bases). In DNA, the CDR3 is TGTGCCAGCAGCTTAGATGGTGCGGGGAACACCGGGGAGCTGTTTTTT. As protein: CASSLDGAGNTGELFF.